This T cell receptor (beta chain) stems from a study of T cell responses to AZD1222 COVID-19 vaccine. Study overall: Pooling was applied to second doses at about 4 or about 12 weeks.

TCRdb's table, derived via immunoSEQ multiplex PCR, lists solely in-frame clones and lacks some. The sample has 100,000 to 150,000 clones, 70% to 90% seen once; the top ten hold approximately 6.2%. The germline V and J ends were trimmed by 5 bases and 6 bases, with 10 bases remaining between them. From germline, CDR1 is SEHNR and CDR2 FQNEAQ (reference sequence). The length of the CDR3 is 13 residues. This chain joins TRBV7-9 and TRBJ2-2, with a possible D match to TRBD2 (6 bases). This TCR derives from an adult in good health. This sample comprised peripheral blood, obtained on day 0 of AZD1222 vaccination. CDR3 residues: CASSPEGAGELFF. For the CDR3, the DNA is TGTGCCAGCAGCCCGGAGGGCGCCGGGGAGCTGTTTTTT.